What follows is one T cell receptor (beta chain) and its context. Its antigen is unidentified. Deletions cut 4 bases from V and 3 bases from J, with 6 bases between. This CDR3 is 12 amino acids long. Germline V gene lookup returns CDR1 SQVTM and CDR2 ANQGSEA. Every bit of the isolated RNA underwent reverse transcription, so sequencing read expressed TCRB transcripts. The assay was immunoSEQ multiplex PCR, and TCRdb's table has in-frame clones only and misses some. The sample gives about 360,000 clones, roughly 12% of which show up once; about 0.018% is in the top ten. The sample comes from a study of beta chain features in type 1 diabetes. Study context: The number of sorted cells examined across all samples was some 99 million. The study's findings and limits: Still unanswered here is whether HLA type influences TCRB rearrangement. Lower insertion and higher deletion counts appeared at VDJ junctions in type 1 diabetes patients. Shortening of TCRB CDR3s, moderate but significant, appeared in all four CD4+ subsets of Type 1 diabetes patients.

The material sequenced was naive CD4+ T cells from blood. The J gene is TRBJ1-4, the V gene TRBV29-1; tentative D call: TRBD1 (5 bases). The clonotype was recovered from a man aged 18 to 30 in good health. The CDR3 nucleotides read TGCAGCGTTGGACAGTCTAATGAAAAACTGTTTTTT. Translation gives CSVGQSNEKLFF.